These T cell receptor beta chains were read from a single sample in a study of blood T cell repertoires in COVID-19. Repertoires were generated with immunoSEQ multiplex PCR, while TCRdb's copy carries only in-frame clones and drops some. The sample holds 150,000 to 200,000 clones; 70% to 90% are singletons and the top ten take roughly 2%. Sequencing input: peripheral blood. Receptors were obtained from a young man who had recovered from COVID-19. The CDR3 runs from the conserved cysteine through the conserved F or W. D genes are given only for firm matches. Not all rows give a size; the values are once, few, many and, for expanded clones, a class.

j_gene	abundance	d_gene	v_gene	CDR3aa	CDR3nt
TRBJ1-2	-	-	TRBV28	CASEGGERANYGYTF	TGTGCCAGCGAAGGGGGGGAAAGGGCTAACTATGGCTACACCTTC
TRBJ2-2	-	TRBD1	TRBV3-1/TRBV3-2	CASSAGGSNTGELFF	TGTGCCAGCAGTGCAGGGGGCTCGAACACCGGGGAGCTGTTTTTT
TRBJ1-2	-	-	TRBV7-9	CASSLTANYGYTF	TGTGCCAGCAGCTTAACAGCTAACTATGGCTACACCTTC
TRBJ2-5	-	TRBD2	TRBV29-1	CSVDFSSGSRETQYF	TGCAGCGTTGACTTTTCTAGCGGGAGTCGGGAGACCCAGTACTTC
TRBJ1-1	few	-	TRBV24-1	CATPGCIPPTMNTEAFF	TGTGCCACCCCCGGCTGCATCCCTCCGACTATGAACACTGAAGCTTTCTTT
TRBJ1-1	-	-	TRBV28	CASRTGGTEAFF	TGTGCCAGCAGAACGGGTGGCACTGAAGCTTTCTTT
TRBJ2-1	-	-	TRBV24-1	CATSDPMQGQFF	TGTGCCACCAGTGATCCTATGCAGGGCCAGTTCTTC
TRBJ1-5	-	-	TRBV5-4	CASSLNSQEPQHF	TGTGCCAGCAGCTTAAACAGTCAGGAGCCCCAGCATTTT
TRBJ2-2	-	-	TRBV2	CASSTKQVNTGELFF	TGTGCCAGCAGCACAAAACAGGTGAACACCGGGGAGCTGTTTTTT
TRBJ1-1	few	-	TRBV6-5	CASSSATGEAFF	TGTGCCAGCAGTTCCGCGACAGGTGAAGCTTTCTTT
TRBJ1-2	-	-	TRBV5-6	CASQPPGAYGYTF	TGTGCCAGCCAACCCCCAGGGGCCTATGGCTACACCTTC
TRBJ1-2	-	-	TRBV9	CASSVVGGQEGYTF	TGTGCCAGCAGCGTAGTGGGGGGGCAGGAAGGCTACACCTTC
TRBJ1-1	-	TRBD1	TRBV19	CASRGTGNTEAFF	TGTGCCAGTAGGGGGACAGGTAACACTGAAGCTTTCTTT
TRBJ1-1	-	-	TRBV18	CASSPRAGPEAFF	TGTGCCAGCTCACCACGGGCGGGACCTGAAGCTTTCTTT
TRBJ1-2	-	-	TRBV6-6	CASRGGNGYGYTF	TGTGCCAGCCGGGGGGGAAACGGCTATGGCTACACCTTC
TRBJ1-1	few	-	TRBV19	CASSIPGTNTEAFF	TGTGCCAGTAGTATTCCAGGTACGAACACTGAAGCTTTCTTT
TRBJ1-5	-	-	TRBV28	CASSRGGSGQPQHF	TGTGCCAGCAGCCGGGGGGGGTCGGGACAGCCCCAGCATTTT
TRBJ2-3	few	-	TRBV2	CASSLQSTDTQYF	TGTGCCAGCAGTTTACAGAGCACAGATACGCAGTATTTT
TRBJ2-7	-	TRBD1	TRBV7-2	CASSWKDRTYEQYF	TGTGCCAGCAGCTGGAAGGACAGGACCTACGAGCAGTACTTC
TRBJ2-7	-	-	TRBV27	CASSQTGSSYEQYF	TGTGCCAGCAGTCAAACAGGGAGCTCCTACGAGCAGTACTTC
TRBJ1-1	-	-	TRBV30	CAWTGQRTEAFF	TGTGCCTGGACAGGTCAAAGGACTGAAGCTTTCTTT
TRBJ2-2	-	TRBD2	TRBV10-3	CAIRVAGGNTGELFF	TGTGCCATCAGGGTAGCGGGAGGGAACACCGGGGAGCTGTTTTTT
TRBJ1-1	-	-	TRBV27	CASSPWSLHTEAFF	TGTGCCAGCAGTCCCTGGTCCCTACACACTGAAGCTTTCTTT
TRBJ1-1	-	-	TRBV10-3	CAITKSQGTEAFF	TGTGCCATCACCAAGTCACAGGGAACTGAAGCTTTCTTT
TRBJ2-7	once	TRBD2	TRBV5-4	CASSLGLAGGEQYF	TGTGCCAGCAGCTTGGGACTAGCGGGAGGCGAGCAGTACTTC
TRBJ2-5	-	TRBD2	TRBV19	CASSTSGSGDQETQYF	TGTGCCAGTAGTACCTCGGGTAGCGGGGACCAAGAGACCCAGTACTTC
TRBJ2-2	once	TRBD2	TRBV18	CASSPGLAGIAGELFF	TGTGCCAGCTCACCGGGACTAGCGGGAATTGCCGGGGAGCTGTTTTTT
TRBJ2-3	once	TRBD1	TRBV6-1	CASSDWPQGLEDTQYF	TGTGCCAGCAGTGACTGGCCACAGGGGTTGGAGGATACGCAGTATTTT
TRBJ2-3	-	TRBD2	TRBV11-3	CASSGGTSGRAGTDTQYF	TGTGCCAGCAGCGGCGGGACTAGCGGGAGGGCCGGCACAGATACGCAGTATTTT
TRBJ2-1	-	TRBD2	TRBV10-1	CASSPLSGSGRNEQFF	TGCGCCAGCAGCCCCCTGAGCGGGAGTGGCCGGAATGAGCAGTTCTTC
TRBJ2-1	-	TRBD2	TRBV2	CASTQTSGIFNEQFF	TGTGCCAGCACCCAAACTAGCGGGATTTTCAATGAGCAGTTCTTC
TRBJ1-5	-	TRBD1	TRBV19	CASSIAGTGYQPQHF	TGTGCCAGTAGTATAGCCGGGACAGGTTATCAGCCCCAGCATTTT
TRBJ2-7	few	TRBD2	TRBV7-9	CASSKGLAGPSYEQYF	TGTGCCAGCAGCAAGGGACTAGCGGGCCCCTCCTACGAGCAGTACTTC
TRBJ2-1	-	TRBD2	TRBV5-1	CASGPFGTRRSAEQFF	TGCGCCAGCGGCCCATTCGGGACTAGGCGGTCGGCTGAGCAGTTCTTC
TRBJ2-1	-	-	TRBV5-6	CASSLGRGRDEQFF	TGTGCCAGCAGCTTGGGTAGGGGTCGGGATGAGCAGTTCTTC
TRBJ1-6	-	-	TRBV28	CASRTTGSSYNSPLHF	TGTGCCAGCAGAACCACAGGGAGCTCCTATAATTCACCCCTCCACTTT
TRBJ2-7	once	TRBD2	TRBV4-1	CASSQEGLAGVGSYEQYF	TGCGCCAGCAGCCAAGAGGGGCTAGCGGGAGTAGGATCCTACGAGCAGTACTTC
TRBJ2-2	-	-	TRBV15	CATSSYENTGNTGELFF	TGTGCCACCAGCTCCTACGAGAACACGGGGAACACCGGGGAGCTGTTTTTT
TRBJ2-5	-	TRBD2	TRBV18	CASSRGLAGGETQYF	TGTGCCAGCTCAAGGGGACTAGCGGGAGGAGAGACCCAGTACTTC
TRBJ1-5	-	-	TRBV6-5	CASKVGTRDQPQHF	TGTGCCAGCAAGGTGGGCACCCGAGATCAGCCCCAGCATTTT
TRBJ2-5	-	TRBD1	TRBV11-2	CASSLATGGETQYF	TGTGCCAGCAGCTTAGCAACAGGGGGAGAGACCCAGTACTTC
TRBJ2-2	-	TRBD2	TRBV28	CASSESTSGRTGELFF	TGTGCCAGCAGCGAATCGACTAGCGGGAGGACCGGGGAGCTGTTTTTT